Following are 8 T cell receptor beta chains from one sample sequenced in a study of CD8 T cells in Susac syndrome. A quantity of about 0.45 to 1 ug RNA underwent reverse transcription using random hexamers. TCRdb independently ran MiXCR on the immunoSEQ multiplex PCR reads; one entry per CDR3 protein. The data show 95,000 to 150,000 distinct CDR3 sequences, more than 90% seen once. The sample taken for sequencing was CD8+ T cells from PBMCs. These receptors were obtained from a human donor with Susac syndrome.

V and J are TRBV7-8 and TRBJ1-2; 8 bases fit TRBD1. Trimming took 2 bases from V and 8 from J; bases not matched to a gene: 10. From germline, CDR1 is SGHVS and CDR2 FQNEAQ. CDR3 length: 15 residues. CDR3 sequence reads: CASSLYGRGLRGYTF. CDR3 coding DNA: TGTGCCAGCAGCTTATACGGCAGGGGGCTTAGGGGCTACACCTTC.

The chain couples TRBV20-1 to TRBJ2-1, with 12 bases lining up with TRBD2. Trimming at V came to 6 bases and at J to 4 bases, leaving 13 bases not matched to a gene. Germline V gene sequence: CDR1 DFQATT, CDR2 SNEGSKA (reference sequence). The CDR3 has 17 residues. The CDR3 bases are TGCAGTGCAGAGCTAGCGGGAGGGCCAAGAGGGTACAATGAGCAGTTCTTC. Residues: CSAELAGGPRGYNEQFF.

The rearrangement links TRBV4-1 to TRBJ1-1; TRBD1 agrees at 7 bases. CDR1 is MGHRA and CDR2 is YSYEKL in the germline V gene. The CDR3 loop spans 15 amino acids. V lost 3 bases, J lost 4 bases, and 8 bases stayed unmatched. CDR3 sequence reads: CASSHEEGAGTEAFF. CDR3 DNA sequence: TGCGCCAGCAGCCACGAAGAGGGGGCCGGCACTGAAGCTTTCTTT.

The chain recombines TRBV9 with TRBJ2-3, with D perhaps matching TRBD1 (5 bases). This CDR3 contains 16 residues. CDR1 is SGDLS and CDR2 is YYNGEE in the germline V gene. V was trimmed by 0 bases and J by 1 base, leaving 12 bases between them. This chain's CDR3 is CASSVEGEPRTDTQYF. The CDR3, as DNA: TGTGCCAGCAGCGTAGAAGGGGAACCGCGCACAGATACGCAGTATTTT.

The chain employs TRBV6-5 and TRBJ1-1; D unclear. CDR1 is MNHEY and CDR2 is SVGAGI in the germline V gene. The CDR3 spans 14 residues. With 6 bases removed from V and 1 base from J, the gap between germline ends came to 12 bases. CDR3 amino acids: CASSPSRGNTEAFF. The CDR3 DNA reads TGTGCCAGCAGCCCCTCTCGAGGGAACACTGAAGCTTTCTTT.

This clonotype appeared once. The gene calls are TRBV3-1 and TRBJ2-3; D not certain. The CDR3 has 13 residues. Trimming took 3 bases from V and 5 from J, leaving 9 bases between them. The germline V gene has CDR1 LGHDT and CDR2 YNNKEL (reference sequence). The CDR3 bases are TGTGCCAGCAGCCAGGCCTTGGAAGATACGCAGTATTTT. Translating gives CASSQALEDTQYF.

The CDR3 coding sequence is TGTGCCAGCAATTCAGCGGATCAAGAGACCCAGTACTTC. This sequence encodes CASNSADQETQYF. This chain joins TRBV6-6 and TRBJ2-5; D possibly corresponds to TRBD2 (5 bases). The V gene lost 7 bases and the J gene lost 2 bases, with 11 bases spanning the gap. Germline values: CDR1 MNHNY, CDR2 SVGAGI (reference sequence). The CDR3 loop spans 13 amino acids.

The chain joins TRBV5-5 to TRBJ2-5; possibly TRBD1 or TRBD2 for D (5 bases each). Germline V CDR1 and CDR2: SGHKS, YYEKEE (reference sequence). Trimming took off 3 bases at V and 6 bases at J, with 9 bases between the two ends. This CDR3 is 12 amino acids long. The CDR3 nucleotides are TGTGCCAGCAGCTCCGGGACGCAGACCCAGTACTTC. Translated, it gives CASSSGTQTQYF.